Listed below are T cell receptor beta chains from one sample, sequenced in a study of molecular identifiers for immune sequencing clone quantification. TCRdb re-called the PCR reads with MiXCR, one entry per CDR3 protein. This sample has about half a million distinct CDR3 sequences, with over 20% found just once. The sequencing sample was made of naive CD8+ T cells from blood, with Jurkat cell RNA spiked in. These receptors were obtained from a human donor in good health. Some libraries in this study had Jurkat cell RNA spiked in. Both conserved end residues are trimmed from each CDR3.

V gene: TRBV21-1; CDR3 length: 13; J gene: TRBJ1-2; CDR3 protein: ASSKGAGGGYGYT
V gene: TRBV4-3; CDR3 length: 14; J gene: TRBJ1-2; CDR3 protein: ASSQEAGRSAGGYT
V gene: TRBV7-2; CDR3 length: 14; J gene: TRBJ2-3; CDR3 protein: ASSLGLIPRTDTQY
V gene: TRBV12-3/TRBV12-4; CDR3 length: 11; J gene: TRBJ2-7; CDR3 protein: ASSFGGVGEQY
V gene: TRBV11-2; CDR3 length: 10; J gene: TRBJ1-3; CDR3 protein: ASSYPGNTIY
V gene: TRBV12-3/TRBV12-4; CDR3 length: 13; J gene: TRBJ1-5; CDR3 protein: ASRETGNVNQPQH
V gene: TRBV6-2/TRBV6-3; CDR3 length: 16; J gene: TRBJ2-5; CDR3 protein: ASSSPLAGGFLQETQY
V gene: TRBV28; CDR3 length: 9; J gene: TRBJ2-5; CDR3 protein: ASSPGGSHF
V gene: TRBV9; CDR3 length: 12; J gene: TRBJ2-7; CDR3 protein: ASSVAAEIYEQY
V gene: TRBV12-3/TRBV12-4; CDR3 length: 12; J gene: TRBJ1-2; CDR3 protein: ASSLGTVNYGYT
V gene: TRBV27; CDR3 length: 15; J gene: TRBJ2-3; CDR3 protein: ASSSSPGARWPDTQY
V gene: TRBV20-1; CDR3 length: 16; J gene: TRBJ2-7; CDR3 protein: SARAPGTSGSVLDEQY
V gene: TRBV7-8; CDR3 length: 13; J gene: TRBJ2-5; CDR3 protein: ASSLVSRGEETQY
V gene: TRBV29-1; CDR3 length: 19; J gene: TRBJ2-2; CDR3 protein: SVDQGGLTSGRAANTGELS
V gene: TRBV10-3; CDR3 length: 10; J gene: TRBJ2-3; CDR3 protein: AISPRTDTQY
V gene: TRBV6-5; CDR3 length: 12; J gene: TRBJ1-2; CDR3 protein: ASSYSLDPYGYT
V gene: TRBV7-2; CDR3 length: 12; J gene: TRBJ2-2; CDR3 protein: ASSLAAPTGELF
V gene: TRBV5-4; CDR3 length: 12; J gene: TRBJ2-5; CDR3 protein: ASSLPGVQETQY
V gene: TRBV6-2/TRBV6-3; CDR3 length: 12; J gene: TRBJ1-1; CDR3 protein: ASSYRDSDTEAF
V gene: TRBV19; CDR3 length: 12; J gene: TRBJ1-3; CDR3 protein: ASSPGPPGSTIY
V gene: TRBV7-9; CDR3 length: 12; J gene: TRBJ1-2; CDR3 protein: ASSSINSNYGYT
V gene: TRBV7-9; CDR3 length: 12; J gene: TRBJ2-7; CDR3 protein: ASSSFDNWYEQY
V gene: TRBV7-2; CDR3 length: 13; J gene: TRBJ1-4; CDR3 protein: ASSPMQPFNEKLF
V gene: TRBV5-4; CDR3 length: 13; J gene: TRBJ2-1; CDR3 protein: ASSLWGQGYNEQF
V gene: TRBV30; CDR3 length: 11; J gene: TRBJ1-1; CDR3 protein: AWSPTGSAEAF
V gene: TRBV6-2/TRBV6-3; CDR3 length: 15; J gene: TRBJ1-2; CDR3 protein: ASSQTHTPTVLYGYT
V gene: TRBV5-6; CDR3 length: 12; J gene: TRBJ2-3; CDR3 protein: ASSFGGSLDTQY
V gene: TRBV6-2/TRBV6-3; CDR3 length: 10; J gene: TRBJ1-5; CDR3 protein: ASSYYNRPQH
V gene: TRBV6-2/TRBV6-3; CDR3 length: 18; J gene: TRBJ2-2; CDR3 protein: ASSHQEIAGYGVLTGELF
V gene: TRBV29-1; CDR3 length: 14; J gene: TRBJ2-3; CDR3 protein: SVEEAQGGLTDTQY
V gene: TRBV28; CDR3 length: 12; J gene: TRBJ2-1; CDR3 protein: ASNFIASYNEQF
V gene: TRBV21-1; CDR3 length: 13; J gene: TRBJ2-5; CDR3 protein: ASSKDRKEPKTQY
V gene: TRBV11-2; CDR3 length: 13; J gene: TRBJ1-1; CDR3 protein: ASSLDPWGGTEAF
V gene: TRBV30; CDR3 length: 13; J gene: TRBJ1-4; CDR3 protein: AWSPGATTNEKLF
V gene: TRBV9; CDR3 length: 14; J gene: TRBJ2-1; CDR3 protein: ASSVGGGLVYNEQF